The rows below give T cell receptor beta chains drawn from one sample of a study of blood T cell repertoires in COVID-19. Sequencing used immunoSEQ multiplex PCR; TCRdb keeps in-frame clones, though not all of them. This table has roughly 310,000 clones, 85% to 90% appearing once. Input material: peripheral blood. Source of these receptors: a woman between 25 and 40 years old with COVID-19, enrolled during active disease. The CDR3 runs from the conserved cysteine through the conserved F or W. Each record gives: J gene, D gene, V gene, clone size, CDR3 protein, CDR3 DNA. A D gene is named only where the DNA matches it firmly. Clone size is not always given. Where it is, it says once, few, many or a class for expanded clones.

>TRBJ1-2|TRBD1|TRBV19|NA
CASSMQGAIYGYTF
TGTGCCAGTAGTATGCAGGGGGCGATCTATGGCTACACCTTC
>TRBJ1-1|TRBD1|TRBV30|NA
CAWSVRRQGVTEAFF
TGTGCCTGGAGTGTACGTCGACAGGGGGTAACTGAAGCTTTCTTT
>TRBJ1-2|NA|TRBV9|once
CASSVAGGAGKDGYTF
TGTGCCAGCAGCGTAGCCGGGGGGGCAGGGAAGGATGGCTACACCTTC
>TRBJ1-5|NA|TRBV30|NA
CAWSRVQRDQPQHF
TGTGCCTGGAGCCGGGTTCAACGGGATCAGCCCCAGCATTTT
>TRBJ1-1|TRBD1|TRBV14|NA
CASSLRTGNTEAFF
TGTGCCAGCAGTCTTCGGACAGGGAACACTGAAGCTTTCTTT
>TRBJ1-1|NA|TRBV5-4|NA
CASSPLRAGNTEAFF
TGTGCCAGCAGCCCGCTCAGGGCCGGGAACACTGAAGCTTTCTTT
>TRBJ1-4|NA|TRBV28|few
CASGSGGGDEKLFF
TGTGCCAGCGGTTCCGGGGGAGGGGATGAAAAACTGTTTTTT
>TRBJ2-1|NA|TRBV27|NA
CASSSRGYNEQFF
TGTGCCAGCAGTTCAAGGGGTTACAATGAGCAGTTCTTC
>TRBJ2-2|NA|TRBV24-1|NA
CATSVARDTGELFF
TGTGCCACCAGTGTTGCCCGAGACACCGGGGAGCTGTTTTTT
>TRBJ2-3|NA|TRBV14|NA
CASSHFADSFGGDTQYF
TGTGCCAGCAGCCATTTTGCGGACAGCTTTGGTGGGGATACGCAGTATTTT
>TRBJ1-6|TRBD1|TRBV3-1/TRBV3-2|once
CASSRQGSDSPLHF
TGTGCCAGCAGCCGACAGGGGTCGGATTCACCCCTCCACTTT
>TRBJ2-7|TRBD2|TRBV19|few
CASSIGEAGGSYEQYF
TGTGCCAGTAGTATCGGGGAAGCGGGAGGTAGCTACGAGCAGTACTTC
>TRBJ2-3|TRBD2|TRBV7-8|NA
CASSLNGLAGLTDTQYF
TGTGCCAGCAGCTTAAATGGTCTAGCGGGACTCACAGATACGCAGTATTTT
>TRBJ1-3|TRBD1|TRBV9|once
CASSAEPGTGVGNTIYF
TGTGCCAGCAGCGCAGAACCCGGGACAGGGGTCGGAAACACCATATATTTT
>TRBJ1-6|NA|TRBV28|NA
CASSLRQEGSPLHF
TGTGCCAGCAGTCTAAGACAAGAAGGTTCACCCCTCCACTTT
>TRBJ2-2|NA|TRBV12-3/TRBV12-4|NA
CASRGLTGELFF
TGTGCCAGCAGGGGCCTAACCGGGGAGCTGTTTTTT
>TRBJ2-3|NA|TRBV4-2|NA
CASSQDASQEADTQYF
TGTGCCAGCAGCCAAGATGCTAGCCAAGAGGCAGATACGCAGTATTTT
>TRBJ1-5|NA|TRBV19|NA
CASSMSGHTNQPQHF
TGTGCCAGTAGTATGTCTGGACACACCAATCAGCCCCAGCATTTT
>TRBJ1-5|NA|TRBV19|NA
CASSIGPAGGSNQPQHF
TGTGCCAGTAGTATAGGGCCGGCGGGGGGTAGCAATCAGCCCCAGCATTTT
>TRBJ2-1|NA|TRBV6-6|NA
CASSYRGLFNEQFF
TGTGCCAGCAGTTACAGGGGCTTGTTCAATGAGCAGTTCTTC
>TRBJ1-2|NA|TRBV6-1|NA
CASSDGGMTYGYTF
TGTGCCAGCAGTGACGGCGGAATGACCTATGGCTACACCTTC
>TRBJ1-5|TRBD1|TRBV7-6|NA
CASSPGTGGPPNQPQHF
TGTGCCAGCAGCCCAGGGACAGGGGGCCCTCCGAATCAGCCCCAGCATTTT
>TRBJ2-4|TRBD2|TRBV29-1|few
CSARIRLAGMSKNIQYF
TGCAGCGCCAGAATCAGGCTAGCGGGAATGTCCAAAAACATTCAGTACTTC
>TRBJ2-1|TRBD2|TRBV9|NA
CASSSQRTSGVNEQFF
TGTGCCAGCAGCTCCCAAAGGACTAGCGGTGTCAATGAGCAGTTCTTC
>TRBJ1-4|NA|TRBV10-3|NA
CAISEYGQSTSSTNEKLFF
TGTGCCATCAGTGAGTATGGACAGTCAACCTCATCAACTAATGAAAAACTGTTTTTT
>TRBJ2-1|TRBD2|TRBV5-1|NA
CASSLGVAGGTPDEQFF
TGCGCCAGCAGCTTGGGGGTAGCGGGAGGAACACCGGATGAGCAGTTCTTC
>TRBJ1-1|NA|TRBV5-4|once
CASSTPGNTEAFF
TGTGCCAGCAGCACCCCGGGGAACACTGAAGCTTTCTTT
>TRBJ2-3|NA|TRBV2|NA
CASKGAVNTDTQYF
TGTGCCAGCAAAGGGGCTGTAAACACAGATACGCAGTATTTT
>TRBJ2-5|NA|TRBV29-1|NA
CSGRQVIQETQYF
TGCAGCGGTCGACAGGTGATCCAAGAGACCCAGTACTTC
>TRBJ2-5|NA|TRBV21-1|NA
CASSKSPPRVGEETQYF
TGTGCCAGCAGCAAAAGCCCCCCGAGAGTTGGAGAAGAGACCCAGTACTTC
>TRBJ1-6|NA|TRBV5-1|NA
CASSLSGRNNSPLHF
TGCGCCAGCAGCTTGAGCGGACGGAATAATTCACCCCTCCACTTT
>TRBJ2-7|TRBD1|TRBV27|NA
CASSLWGDRGPYEQYF
TGTGCCAGCAGTTTGTGGGGGGACAGGGGACCCTACGAGCAGTACTTC
>TRBJ2-7|NA|TRBV7-8|NA
CASSSGSAYEQYF
TGTGCCAGCAGCTCGGGGTCCGCCTACGAGCAGTACTTC
>TRBJ1-2|NA|TRBV12-3/TRBV12-4|NA
CASLSHGQSGYTF
TGTGCCAGCTTAAGTCACGGACAGTCCGGCTACACCTTC
>TRBJ1-1|TRBD1|TRBV10-1|NA
CASSSRTGTMNTEAFF
TGCGCCAGCAGTTCCCGGACAGGGACCATGAACACTGAAGCTTTCTTT
>TRBJ2-7|NA|TRBV5-4|NA
CASSLERQTYEQYF
TGTGCCAGCAGCTTGGAGCGACAGACCTACGAGCAGTACTTC
>TRBJ1-2|NA|TRBV6-5|NA
CASTDRGDYGYTF
TGTGCCAGCACCGACCGGGGTGACTATGGCTACACCTTC
>TRBJ1-1|TRBD1|TRBV24-1|few
CATSDATGGMGAFF
TGTGCCACCAGTGATGCGACAGGGGGCATGGGAGCTTTCTTT
>TRBJ1-5|NA|TRBV2|many
CASSVYRDYSNQPQHF
TGTGCCAGCAGCGTTTACAGGGATTATAGCAATCAGCCCCAGCATTTT
>TRBJ1-1|NA|TRBV5-1|NA
CASSLYSLNTEAFF
TGCGCCAGCAGCTTGTACAGTTTGAACACTGAAGCTTTCTTT
>TRBJ2-3|NA|TRBV3-1/TRBV3-2|NA
CASSPRGGRGTDTQYF
TGTGCCAGCAGCCCGCGAGGCGGGCGAGGCACAGATACGCAGTATTTT
>TRBJ2-1|NA|TRBV6-5|NA
CASSTLLGVNEQFF
TGTGCCAGCAGTACCCTCTTAGGGGTGAATGAGCAGTTCTTC
>TRBJ2-2|NA|TRBV9|NA
CASTSDMSLTGELFF
TGTGCCAGCACTAGCGATATGTCTCTCACCGGGGAGCTGTTTTTT
>TRBJ2-1|TRBD2|TRBV18|NA
CASSPPTSGTNEQFF
TGTGCCAGCTCACCACCCACTAGCGGGACGAATGAGCAGTTCTTC
>TRBJ2-5|NA|TRBV3-1/TRBV3-2|once
CASSQVQSSETQYF
TGTGCCAGCAGCCAAGTCCAGTCATCGGAGACCCAGTACTTC
>TRBJ2-7|TRBD1|TRBV20-1|NA
CSARQGDEQYF
TGCAGTGCCAGACAGGGTGACGAGCAGTACTTC
>TRBJ2-1|TRBD2|TRBV11-2|NA
CASSLGMQRGYNEQFF
TGTGCCAGCAGCTTAGGGATGCAGCGGGGGTACAATGAGCAGTTCTTC
>TRBJ1-2|TRBD1|TRBV6-5|NA
CASSSRQGGYGYTF
TGTGCCAGCAGTTCAAGACAGGGAGGATATGGCTACACCTTC
>TRBJ2-7|NA|TRBV30|NA
CAWSAPILSGSYEQYF
TGTGCCTGGAGTGCCCCTATATTAAGCGGGTCCTACGAGCAGTACTTC
>TRBJ1-1|NA|TRBV5-1|NA
CASSLELRTEAFF
TGCGCCAGCAGCTTGGAATTGCGGACTGAAGCTTTCTTT
>TRBJ1-1|TRBD1|TRBV28|NA
CASSQRQGRAFF
TGTGCCAGCAGCCAGCGACAGGGGAGGGCTTTCTTT
>TRBJ1-6|NA|TRBV6-6|once
CASSPKPGLLVYNSPLHF
TGTGCCAGCAGTCCGAAGCCGGGACTGCTAGTTTATAATTCACCCCTCCACTTT
>TRBJ1-1|NA|TRBV6-6|NA
CASSYPGGPNTEAFF
TGTGCCAGCAGTTACCCGGGGGGGCCGAACACTGAAGCTTTCTTT
>TRBJ1-1|TRBD1|TRBV18|few
CASATGGDTEAFF
TGTGCCAGCGCGACAGGGGGGGACACTGAAGCTTTCTTT
>TRBJ2-6|TRBD1|TRBV3-1/TRBV3-2|NA
CASSQGTGKFSGANVLTF
TGTGCCAGCAGCCAGGGGACAGGGAAATTCTCTGGGGCCAACGTCCTGACTTTC
>TRBJ2-1|TRBD1|TRBV29-1|once
CSARQGPPYNEQFF
TGCAGCGCCAGACAGGGCCCTCCCTACAATGAGCAGTTCTTC
>TRBJ2-1|TRBD1|TRBV10-3|NA
CAISVAGGPGTYNEQFF
TGTGCCATCAGTGTGGCAGGGGGACCCGGCACCTACAATGAGCAGTTCTTC
>TRBJ1-2|NA|TRBV2|NA
CASSAIVGGYGYTF
TGTGCCAGCAGTGCAATTGTGGGAGGGTATGGCTACACCTTC